The 21 T cell receptor beta chains reported below all come from one sample, sequenced in a study of T cells expressing NK-cell markers (dated by TCRdb to between 2020 and 2021). Library generation was performed with 5' RACE. The run used an Illumina HiSeq 2000. One entry per CDR3 protein sequence results from the TCRdb reprocessing of the reads, with DNA left out. The data table for this sample lists 200,000 to 300,000 distinct CDR3 sequences. The ten top clones hold approximately 0.39% of the sample. The sample comprised blood T cells: a sorted CD56 or NKG2C T cell subset, CD4+ or CD8+ T cells, or bulk PBMC T cells (not recorded which). The receptors derive from a man aged 18 to 35 in good health. Donor details come from another sample of the same person, matched by shared clones.

This sequence joins TRBV5-4 and TRBJ2-5; TCRdb's D gene call, TRBD2, goes unchecked for lack of DNA. CDR1 and CDR2 (germline): SGHNT, YYREEE (reference sequence). The CDR3 length is 13 residues. CDR3 sequence reads: CASRGLDQETQYF.

The rearrangement uses TRBV28 and TRBJ2-3; TCRdb picks TRBD2, but there is no DNA to check that call. The V gene's germline CDR1 is MDHEN and CDR2 SYDVKM. This CDR3 has 16 amino acids. CDR3 sequence reads: CASSQLLASGSDTQYF.

The chain employs TRBV19 and TRBJ1-1; TCRdb's D call, TRBD1, is unchecked because there is no DNA. The CDR3 has 14 residues. Germline CDR1 reads LNHDA; CDR2 reads SQIVND (reference sequence). This chain's CDR3 is CASSMGTANTEAFF.

The rearrangement links TRBV6-1 to TRBJ2-1; as DNA is missing, the TRBD1 call by TCRdb cannot be tested. Germline CDR1 is MNHNS and CDR2 is SASEGT. There are 15 residues in the CDR3. CDR3 region: CASRTAGTGYREQFF.

This chain connects TRBV5-4 to TRBJ2-3; TCRdb's D call, TRBD2, is unchecked because there is no DNA. The CDR3 spans 19 residues. CDR1 is SGHNT, CDR2 YYREEE, per germline (reference sequence). The CDR3 spells CASSLSAGRLAGAPDTQYF.

The chain's CDR3 is CASSPGGMNIQYF. The V and J genes are TRBV4-3 and TRBJ2-4; with no DNA, the TCRdb D assignment of TRBD1 cannot be verified. The germline gives CDR1 LGHNA, CDR2 YSLEER. CDR3 length: 13 residues.

This chain joins TRBV5-6 and TRBJ1-6. CDR1 is SGHDT, CDR2 YYEEEE, per germline. The CDR3 is 13 amino acids. This chain's CDR3 is CASNAVDNSPLHF. The complete variable domain, with remaining parts taken from reference TRBV5-6 and TRBJ1-6, reads DAGVTQSPTHLIKTRGQQVTLRCSPKSGHDTVSWYQQALGQGPQFIFQYYEEEERQRGNFPDRFSGHQFPNYSSELNVNALLLGDSALYLCASNAVDNSPLHFGNGTRLTVT.

The rearrangement links TRBV24-1 to TRBJ2-4; TCRdb's D call, TRBD2, is unchecked because there is no DNA. Germline CDR1 and CDR2: KGHDR and SFDVKD. The CDR3 length is 13 residues. This CDR3 is CATSRESRDIQYF.

The genes are TRBV7-9 and TRBJ2-2; the D call from TCRdb, TRBD1, cannot be confirmed without DNA. The germline CDR1 and CDR2 sequences are SEHNR and FQNEAQ (reference sequence). This CDR3 contains 15 residues. The CDR3 is CASSQGAGNTGELFF.

V and J are TRBV6-2 or TRBV6-3 and TRBJ2-1; TCRdb designates TRBD2, a call that cannot be tested without DNA. The CDR3 covers 16 residues. Germline CDR1 reads MNHEY; CDR2 reads SVGEGT. The CDR3 sequence is CASTSRREGRNNEQFF.

This sequence joins TRBV6-5 and TRBJ1-2. This CDR3 spans 14 amino acids. Germline lookup yields CDR1 MNHEY and CDR2 SVGAGI. CDR3 in amino acids: CASSSLQGPHGYTF.

The rearrangement links TRBV10-3 to TRBJ2-6; TCRdb returns TRBD1, unconfirmable since there is no DNA. This CDR3 is built from 19 residues. The V gene's germline CDR1 is ENHRY and CDR2 SYGVKD. CDR3 amino acids: CATKRVVGTDRSGANVLTF.

The V call is TRBV20-1, the J call TRBJ2-1; with no DNA, the TCRdb D assignment of TRBD2 cannot be verified. The CDR3 has 14 amino acids. Germline CDR1 reads DFQATT; CDR2 reads SNEGSKA (reference sequence). The CDR3 loop is CSANEGTVYNEQFF.

The chain couples TRBV20-1 to TRBJ2-2; TCRdb's D call of TRBD1 is untestable without DNA. Looked up from germline, CDR1 is DFQATT and CDR2 is SNEGSKA (reference sequence). CDR3 length: 13 amino acids. CDR3 sequence reads: CSAWTEVAGELFF.

The genes are TRBV9 and TRBJ2-1; TCRdb selects TRBD2, and the lack of DNA leaves this call unchecked. The CDR3 is 18 residues long. The germline gives CDR1 SGDLS, CDR2 YYNGEE. CDR3 sequence: CASSVGAGLGVGNNEQFF.

J is TRBJ2-2 and V is TRBV19; TCRdb names TRBD1, which stays unverified in the absence of DNA. Germline assignment: CDR1 LNHDA and CDR2 SQIVND (reference sequence). The CDR3 contains 14 residues. CDR3 residues: CASSGQGAVGELFF.

J is TRBJ2-7 and V is TRBV18. In germline, CDR1 is KGHSH, CDR2 LQKENI. The CDR3 length is 14 residues. Here the CDR3 reads CASSPPTITYEQYF.

The rearrangement uses TRBV6-6 and TRBJ2-1; the D call from TCRdb, TRBD2, cannot be confirmed without DNA. The length of the CDR3 is 12 residues. Germline CDR1 and CDR2: MNHNY and SVGAGI (reference sequence). CDR3 loop: CASSSSAGGQFF.

The chain is built from TRBV7-2 and TRBJ1-5. The V gene's germline CDR1 is SGHTA and CDR2 FQGNSA. The CDR3 extends over 14 amino acids. CDR3 protein: CASSLAYSNQPQHF.

J is TRBJ2-7 and V is TRBV20-1; TCRdb returns TRBD1, unconfirmable since there is no DNA. The germline V gene has CDR1 DFQATT and CDR2 SNEGSKA (reference sequence). The CDR3 covers 14 residues. The CDR3 sequence: CSAETGGSMGEQYF.

This chain joins TRBV18 and TRBJ2-2; TCRdb's D gene call, TRBD2, goes unchecked for lack of DNA. CDR3 length: 15 residues. CDR1 is KGHSH and CDR2 is LQKENI in the germline V gene. CDR3 sequence reads: CASSPRTSSTGELFF.